This record concerns one T cell receptor beta chain sequence. One entry per CDR3 protein results from TCRdb running MiXCR on the RT-PCR reads. This table holds around 470,000 distinct CDR3 sequences, less than 7.5% found once. This specimen belongs to a study of response to subunit inactivated influenza vaccine. After removal of 2 bases from V and 3 bases from J, the junction contained 7 bases not matched to a gene. Per germline, CDR1 SGHRS and CDR2 YFSETQ. CDR3 length equals 16 residues. This TCR was sampled from a man aged 50-75 years who received an inactivated influenza vaccine. The chain recombines TRBV5-1 with TRBJ2-3, with 9 nucleotides matching TRBD1. Sequenced here: PBMCs from blood, sampled about 24 months after vaccination. CDR3 loop: CASSFNRGRPTDTQYF. The DNA of the CDR3 is TGCGCCAGCAGCTTTAACAGGGGGCGCCCGACAGATACGCAGTATTTT.